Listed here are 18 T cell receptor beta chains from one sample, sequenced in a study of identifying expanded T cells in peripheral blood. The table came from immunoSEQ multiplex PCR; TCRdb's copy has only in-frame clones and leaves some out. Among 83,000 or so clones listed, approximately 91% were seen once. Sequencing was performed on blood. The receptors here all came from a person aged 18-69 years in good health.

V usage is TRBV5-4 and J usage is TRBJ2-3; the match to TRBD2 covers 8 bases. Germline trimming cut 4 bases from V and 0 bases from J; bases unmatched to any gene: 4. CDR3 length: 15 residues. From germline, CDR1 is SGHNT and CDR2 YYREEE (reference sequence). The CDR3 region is CASSMPGGSTDTQYF. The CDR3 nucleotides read TGTGCCAGCAGCATGCCGGGGGGGAGCACAGATACGCAGTATTTT.

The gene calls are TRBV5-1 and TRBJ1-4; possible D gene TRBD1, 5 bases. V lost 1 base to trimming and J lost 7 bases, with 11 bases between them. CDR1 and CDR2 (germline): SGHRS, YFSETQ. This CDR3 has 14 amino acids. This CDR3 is CASSLLGRSEKLFF. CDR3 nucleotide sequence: TGCGCCAGCAGCTTGTTGGGGCGGAGTGAAAAACTGTTTTTT.

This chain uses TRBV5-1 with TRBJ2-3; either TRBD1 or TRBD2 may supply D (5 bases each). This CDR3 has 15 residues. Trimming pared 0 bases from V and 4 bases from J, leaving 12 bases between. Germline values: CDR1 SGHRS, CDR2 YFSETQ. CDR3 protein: CASSLVGRDADTQYF. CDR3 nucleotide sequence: TGCGCCAGCAGCTTGGTGGGCAGGGACGCAGATACGCAGTATTTT.

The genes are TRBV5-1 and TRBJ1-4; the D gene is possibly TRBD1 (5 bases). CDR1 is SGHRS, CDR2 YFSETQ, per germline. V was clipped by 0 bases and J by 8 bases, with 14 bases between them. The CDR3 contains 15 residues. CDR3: CASSLAQGGEEKLFF. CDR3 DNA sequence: TGCGCCAGCAGCTTGGCCCAGGGTGGAGAGGAAAAACTGTTTTTT.

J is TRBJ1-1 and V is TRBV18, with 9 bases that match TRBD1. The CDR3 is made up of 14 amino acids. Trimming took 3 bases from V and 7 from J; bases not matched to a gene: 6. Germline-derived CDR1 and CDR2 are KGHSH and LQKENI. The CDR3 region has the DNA TGTGCCAGCTCACCGGGGACAGGGCCATATGAAGCTTTCTTT. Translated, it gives CASSPGTGPYEAFF.

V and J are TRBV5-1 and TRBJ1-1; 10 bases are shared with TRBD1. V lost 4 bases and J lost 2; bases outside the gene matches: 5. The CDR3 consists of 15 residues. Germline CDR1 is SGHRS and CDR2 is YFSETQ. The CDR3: CASSRDRGGNTEAFF. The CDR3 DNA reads TGCGCCAGCAGCCGGGACAGGGGAGGAAACACTGAAGCTTTCTTT.

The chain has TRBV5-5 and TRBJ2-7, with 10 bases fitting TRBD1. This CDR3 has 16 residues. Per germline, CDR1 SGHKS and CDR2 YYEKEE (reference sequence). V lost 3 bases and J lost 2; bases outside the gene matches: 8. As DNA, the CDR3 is TGTGCCAGCAGCTCCCAGGCCGGGACAGGGGCCTACGAGCAGTACTTC. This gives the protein CASSSQAGTGAYEQYF.

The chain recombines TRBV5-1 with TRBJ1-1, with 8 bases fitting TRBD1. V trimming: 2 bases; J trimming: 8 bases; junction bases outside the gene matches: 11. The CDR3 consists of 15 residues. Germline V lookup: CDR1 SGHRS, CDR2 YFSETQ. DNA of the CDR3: TGCGCCAGCAGCTTCGATCAGGGGGCTTGGGGAGAAGCTTTCTTT. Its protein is CASSFDQGAWGEAFF.

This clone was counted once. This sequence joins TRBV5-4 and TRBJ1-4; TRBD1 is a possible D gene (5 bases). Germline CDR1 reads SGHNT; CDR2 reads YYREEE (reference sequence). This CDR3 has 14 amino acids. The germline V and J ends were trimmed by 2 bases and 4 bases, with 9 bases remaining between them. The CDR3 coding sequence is TGTGCCAGCAGCTTCCAGGGCGTTAATGAAAAACTGTTTTTT. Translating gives CASSFQGVNEKLFF.

Here the CDR3 DNA reads TGCGCCAGCAGCTTTAGCGGGGGGGCCCCAGATACGCAGTATTTT. Translated, it gives CASSFSGGAPDTQYF. The V gene is TRBV5-1, the J gene TRBJ2-3; 11 bases map to TRBD2. This CDR3 region has 15 residues. The germline gives CDR1 SGHRS, CDR2 YFSETQ. J was trimmed by 4 bases and V by 2 bases; bases with no gene match: 3.

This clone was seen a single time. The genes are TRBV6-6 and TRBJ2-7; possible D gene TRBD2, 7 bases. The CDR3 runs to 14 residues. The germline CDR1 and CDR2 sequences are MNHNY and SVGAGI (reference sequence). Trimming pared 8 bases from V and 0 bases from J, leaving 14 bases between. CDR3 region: CASRSRGASYEQYF. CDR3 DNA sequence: TGTGCCAGCCGATCCCGGGGGGCCTCCTACGAGCAGTACTTC.

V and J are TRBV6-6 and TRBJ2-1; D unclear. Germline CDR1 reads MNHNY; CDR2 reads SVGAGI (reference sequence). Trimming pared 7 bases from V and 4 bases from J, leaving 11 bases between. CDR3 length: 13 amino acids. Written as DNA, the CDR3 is TGTGCCAGCAATGTTAGGGAATACAATGAGCAGTTCTTC. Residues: CASNVREYNEQFF.

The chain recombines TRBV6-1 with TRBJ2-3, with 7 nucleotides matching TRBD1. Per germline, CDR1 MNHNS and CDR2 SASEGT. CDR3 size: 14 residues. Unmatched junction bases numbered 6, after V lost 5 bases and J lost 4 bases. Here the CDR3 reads CASSQQGPPDTQYF. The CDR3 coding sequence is TGTGCCAGCAGTCAACAGGGGCCGCCAGATACGCAGTATTTT.

CDR3 in DNA: TGTGCCAGCAGCTTGAGTGGAGCAACTAATGAAAAACTGTTTTTT. Translated, it gives CASSLSGATNEKLFF. The V call is TRBV5-6, the J call TRBJ1-4, with no clear D. There are 15 residues in the CDR3. The germline V gene encodes CDR1 SGHDT and CDR2 YYEEEE. Trimming left V 1 base short and J 0 bases short, with 7 bases between.

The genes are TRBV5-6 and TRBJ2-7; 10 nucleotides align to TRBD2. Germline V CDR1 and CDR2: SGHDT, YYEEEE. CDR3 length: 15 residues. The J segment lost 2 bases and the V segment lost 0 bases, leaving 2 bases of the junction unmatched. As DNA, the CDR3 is TGTGCCAGCAGCTTGGGGACTAGCGGTGCCTACGAGCAGTACTTC. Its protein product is CASSLGTSGAYEQYF. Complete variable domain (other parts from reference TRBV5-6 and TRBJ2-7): DAGVTQSPTHLIKTRGQQVTLRCSPKSGHDTVSWYQQALGQGPQFIFQYYEEEERQRGNFPDRFSGHQFPNYSSELNVNALLLGDSALYLCASSLGTSGAYEQYFGPGTRLTVT.

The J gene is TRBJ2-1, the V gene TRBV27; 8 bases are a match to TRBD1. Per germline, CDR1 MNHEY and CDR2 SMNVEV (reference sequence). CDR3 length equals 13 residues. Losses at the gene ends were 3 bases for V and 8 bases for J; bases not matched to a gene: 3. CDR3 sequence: CASSFGQGDEQFF. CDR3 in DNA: TGTGCCAGCAGTTTTGGACAGGGCGATGAGCAGTTCTTC.

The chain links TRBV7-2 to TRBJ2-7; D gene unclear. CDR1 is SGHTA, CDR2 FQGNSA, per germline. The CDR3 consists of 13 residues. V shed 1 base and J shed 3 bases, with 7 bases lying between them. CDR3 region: CASSLDRFYEQYF. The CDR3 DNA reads TGTGCCAGCAGCTTAGACAGATTCTACGAGCAGTACTTC.

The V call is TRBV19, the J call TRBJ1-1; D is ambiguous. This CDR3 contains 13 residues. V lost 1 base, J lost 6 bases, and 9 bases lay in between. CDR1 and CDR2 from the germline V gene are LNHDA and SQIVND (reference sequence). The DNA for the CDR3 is TGTGCCAGTAGTATAGTGGGCGGATCTGAAGCTTTCTTT. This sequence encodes CASSIVGGSEAFF.